This T cell receptor (beta chain) was captured in a study of cytomegalovirus exposure and HLA in healthy donors. Study background: The 130 or so validation repertoires, a later analysis reported, used the same platform as the approximately 700 first-cohort repertoires.

Measured with immunoSEQ multiplex PCR; TCRdb has only the in-frame clones, and not every one. The sample yields about 250,000 clones, roughly 87% seen once. Study conclusions and caveats: First-cohort TCR clusters were later found to tend to co-occur in the roughly 110 validation repertoires. While the bulk of TCR sequences proved rare, some public TCRs turned up in many donors. Reported performance of the classifier showed diagnosis of cytomegalovirus status with high specificity and sensitivity.

Comments on this clone: Antigen: not known.

The V segment lost 0 bases and the J segment 8 bases; nucleotides outside the gene matches: 1. This CDR3 has 13 residues. The germline V gene encodes CDR1 SGHTA and CDR2 FQGTGA. The sequence came from a man between 18 and 35 years old in good health and CMV-seropositive. The chain combines TRBV7-3 with TRBJ1-2; 9 bases align to TRBD1. Sequencing input: PBMCs. This chain's CDR3 is CASSLTGTGGYTF. The CDR3 DNA follows: TGTGCCAGCAGCTTAACAGGGACAGGGGGCTACACCTTC.